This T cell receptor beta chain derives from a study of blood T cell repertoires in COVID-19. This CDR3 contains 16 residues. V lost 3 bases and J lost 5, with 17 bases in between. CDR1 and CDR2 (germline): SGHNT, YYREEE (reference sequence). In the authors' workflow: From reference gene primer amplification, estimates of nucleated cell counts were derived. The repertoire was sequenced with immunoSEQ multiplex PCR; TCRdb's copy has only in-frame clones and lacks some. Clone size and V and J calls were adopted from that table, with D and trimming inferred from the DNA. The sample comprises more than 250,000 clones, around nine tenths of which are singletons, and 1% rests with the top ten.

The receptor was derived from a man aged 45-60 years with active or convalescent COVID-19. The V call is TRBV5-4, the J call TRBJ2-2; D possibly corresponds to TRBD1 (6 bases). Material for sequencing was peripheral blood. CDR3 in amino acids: CASSSGQLTSTGELFF. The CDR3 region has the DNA TGTGCCAGCAGCTCCGGACAGCTCACTAGTACCGGGGAGCTGTTTTTT.